This T cell receptor beta chain derives from a study of cytomegalovirus exposure and HLA in healthy donors. The PCR ran on 60 Vbeta and 13 Jbeta primers. Using immunoSEQ multiplex PCR, the repertoire was profiled, and TCRdb retains in-frame clones only, with some absent. The sample has about 140,000 clones; over 60% are singletons. All the people who gave samples were healthy bone marrow donors. CDR1 is KGHSH, CDR2 LQKENI, per germline. Trimming cost V 1 base and J 7 bases; bases outside gene matches: 7. The CDR3 sequence is 16 residues long. The TCR comes from a male donor in good health and CMV-seronegative. The rearrangement joins TRBV18 to TRBJ1-6; TRBD1 matches at 7 bases. The specimen sequenced was PBMCs. This CDR3 reads CASSPQGAGTNSPLHF. Written as DNA, the CDR3 is TGTGCCAGCTCACCACAGGGGGCAGGAACCAATTCACCCCTCCACTTT.